The clone carrying this TCR beta chain was picked up a small number of times. In the authors' methods: Quantification of nucleated cells was approximated via reference gene primer amplification. The assay was immunoSEQ multiplex PCR, and TCRdb's table has in-frame clones only and misses some. V, J and clone size are taken as reported in that table, and D and trimming were inferred from the DNA itself. The data contain several thousand clones, roughly 88% of them seen just once; the ten biggest clones take up more than 8.5%. This entry is derived from a study of blood T cell repertoires in COVID-19. Study at large: Specimens from acute and convalescent COVID-19 originated in the United States, Italy and Spain. Sources were T cells, B-cell-depleted T cells, or PBMCs; the material itself was cDNA or gDNA.

Trimming left V 0 bases short and J 5 bases short, with 8 bases between. Germline lookup yields CDR1 MNHEY and CDR2 SMNVEV (reference sequence). This CDR3 is 15 amino acids long. This receptor was obtained from a human donor with active COVID-19. The donor label of this sample is uncertain. V and J are TRBV27 and TRBJ1-6; D is ambiguous. Sequences were obtained from peripheral blood. The CDR3 sequence is CASSLSPTHNSPLHF. CDR3 nucleotide sequence: TGTGCCAGCAGTTTATCCCCAACTCATAATTCACCCCTCCACTTT.